These 4 T cell receptor beta chains originate from one sample sequenced in a study of control samples from healthy donors and cancer patients (dated by TCRdb to about 2020). Receptors were amplified or captured by the immunoSEQ multiplex PCR assay. In TCRdb, the immuneACCESS table is reduced to in-frame sequences with V and J assigned. These tables do not hold every clone; where another copy was compared, an unresolved V gene accounts for under half, and the others remain unexplained. This sample holds approximately 170,000 clones; around nine tenths were observed only once. The top ten constitute around 5% of the sample. The sequencing input was blood. Receptors were obtained from a woman aged 25 to 39 in good health.

The V and J genes are TRBV30 and TRBJ2-2; TRBD2 matches at 9 bases. There are 14 residues in the CDR3. The trim removed 7 bases at V and 6 bases at J, leaving 9 bases unmatched. In germline, CDR1 is GTSNPN, CDR2 SVGIG (reference sequence). The CDR3 loop is CAFSGGLHAGELFF. Here the CDR3 DNA reads TGTGCCTTTAGCGGGGGCCTCCATGCCGGGGAGCTGTTTTTT.

The chain uses TRBV20-1 and TRBJ1-3; D unclear. Germline lookup yields CDR1 DFQATT and CDR2 SNEGSKA (reference sequence). The V end was cut by 4 bases, the J end by 4 bases, with 5 bases between. The CDR3 runs to 11 residues. In nucleotides, the CDR3 is TGCAGTGCTATCACCGGAAACACCATATATTTT. It yields the protein CSAITGNTIYF.

This clone was picked up a small number of times. The chain employs TRBV2 and TRBJ2-1; TRBD2 agrees at 10 bases. This CDR3 has 16 residues. Germline CDR1 reads SNHLY; CDR2 reads FYNNEI. V shed 11 bases, J shed 8 bases, and the junction held 18 bases outside the gene matches. CDR3 loop: CAGQGLAAVARDEQFF. CDR3 DNA: TGTGCCGGCCAAGGACTAGCGGCGGTGGCGCGCGATGAGCAGTTCTTC.

The rearrangement uses TRBV2 and TRBJ1-4; 8 nucleotides align to TRBD1. CDR1 SNHLY and CDR2 FYNNEI come from the germline V gene. The V and J ends lost 6 bases and 8 bases, in that order; junction bases with no gene match: 5. The CDR3 is made up of 13 amino acids. In DNA, the CDR3 is TGTGCCAGCAGCAGGGGGCAGGGAGAAAAACTGTTTTTT. Translating it yields CASSRGQGEKLFF.